Here is one TCR beta chain with its context. There is no known antigen for this receptor. No quality values exist for individual bases; no much larger clone is one base distant. These data are taken from a study of T-cell memory formation after mild COVID-19 (dated by TCRdb to about 2021). With respect to the entire study: TCR sequence clusters from the two donors were found to be largely donor specific. T-cell clones expanding and contracting after mild COVID-19 in a couple of donors were tracked by longitudinal TCRalpha and TCRbeta repertoire sequencing. The cohort was made up of two young adult volunteers, one female and one male, who were previously healthy. Broad study findings and their caveats: Some responding clones were detected in pre-infection memory, which suggested that pre-existing cross-reactive memory T cells had joined the SARS-CoV-2 response. The second-wave clones that peaked on day 37 were not confirmed to be SARS-CoV-2 specific. The study covered only a couple of mild cases, and larger cohorts including severe cases with pre-infection samples were considered necessary. Clones that contracted from day 15 to 85 showed balanced CD4/CD8 phenotypes, whereas a second wave of clones that expanded from day 15 to 37 leaned towards CD4+. Contracting CD4+ clones were located mainly in the CM and EM memory subsets, whereas CD8+ clones were found to be enriched in EMRA.

The run used an Illumina NovaSeq 6000. Using 5'RACE with constant-segment primers, TCRalpha and TCRbeta cDNA libraries were constructed, with sample barcodes and unique molecular identifiers added in the process. Trizol reagent was used to extract RNA from every sample. Amplification of the libraries took two PCR steps, and the second step added a second sample barcode plus Illumina TruSeq adapters. Sequencing of libraries was performed on an Illumina NovaSeq with 2 x 150 bp paired-end reads. Regarding the original processing steps: With migec v1.2.7, reads were demultiplexed and then collapsed into UMI-guided consensus sequences. With mixcr v2.1.11, UMI consensuses were aligned to TRA and TRB V and J templates and assembled into clonotypes. Expanded or contracted clonotypes were those called significant by both edgeR and NoisET, with noise models trained on biological replicates. For edgeR calls, the cutoffs were a false discovery rate-adjusted p below 0.01 and a log2 fold-change threshold of 1. As an exploratory analysis of dynamics, max-normalized trajectories of the 1000 most abundant clonotypes were examined by PCA with hierarchical clustering. The CD4 or CD8 phenotype of responding clones was assigned using the separately sequenced CD4+ and CD8+ repertoires. TCRdb reprocessed the public reads (quality trimming at Q25 with fastp, clone calling with MiXCR) and kept in-frame beta chains. Each record represents a unique CDR3 protein, reported with the most common genes and DNA among its rows. The V and J calls follow TCRdb's processing rather than the paper's. The table for this sample lists some 130,000 distinct CDR3 sequences; roughly 6.2% of them were counted only once. Together, the top ten hold roughly 2% of the sample.

Ficoll-Paque density gradient centrifugation was used to isolate PBMCs. As encoded in the germline V gene, CDR1 is SGHTA while CDR2 is FQGNSA. V is cut back by 5 bases and J by 0 bases, with 8 bases in the junction unmatched. Measured from the cysteine to the phenylalanine, the CDR3 is 17 residues long. The only DNA kept is the CDR3, 51 bases in frame from the first base. The receptor's source is an adult woman who had mild COVID-19 (a few samples of this study predate the infection). The sample titles of this study are shuffled in the database, so cell type and time point are left out; the donor was told from shared clones. Recombination linked TRBV7-2 to TRBJ2-3; 10 central bases correspond to TRBD2. The sample consisted of PBMCs or a T cell subset sorted from them (not recorded which). Here is the DNA: TGTGCCAGCAGCCGGACTAGCGGTCTCTCTAGCACAGATACGCAGTATTTT. Its translation reads: CASSRTSGLSSTDTQYF.